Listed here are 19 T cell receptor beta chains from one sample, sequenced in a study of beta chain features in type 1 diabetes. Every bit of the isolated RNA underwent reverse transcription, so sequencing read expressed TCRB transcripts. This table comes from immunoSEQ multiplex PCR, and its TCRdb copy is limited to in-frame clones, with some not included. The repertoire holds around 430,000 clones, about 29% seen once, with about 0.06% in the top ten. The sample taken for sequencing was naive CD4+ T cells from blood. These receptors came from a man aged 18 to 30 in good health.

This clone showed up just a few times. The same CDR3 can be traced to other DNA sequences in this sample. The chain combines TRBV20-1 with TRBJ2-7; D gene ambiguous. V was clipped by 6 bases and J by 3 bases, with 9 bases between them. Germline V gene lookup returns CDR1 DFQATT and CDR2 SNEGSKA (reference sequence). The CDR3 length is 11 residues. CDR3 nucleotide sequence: TGCAGTGCCCGCGAGAACTACGAGCAGTACTTC. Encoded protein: CSARENYEQYF.

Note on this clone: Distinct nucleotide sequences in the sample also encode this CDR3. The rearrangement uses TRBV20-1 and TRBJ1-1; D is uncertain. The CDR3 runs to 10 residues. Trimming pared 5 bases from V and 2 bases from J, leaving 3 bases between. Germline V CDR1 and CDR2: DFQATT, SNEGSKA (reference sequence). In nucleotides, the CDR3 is TGCAGTGCTCGAAACACTGAAGCTTTCTTT. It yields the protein CSARNTEAFF.

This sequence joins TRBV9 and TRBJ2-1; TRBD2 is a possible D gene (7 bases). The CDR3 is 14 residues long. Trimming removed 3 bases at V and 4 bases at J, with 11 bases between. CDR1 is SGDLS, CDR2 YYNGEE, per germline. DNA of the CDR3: TGTGCCAGCAGCGCGGGGGGCGAATACAATGAGCAGTTCTTC. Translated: CASSAGGEYNEQFF.

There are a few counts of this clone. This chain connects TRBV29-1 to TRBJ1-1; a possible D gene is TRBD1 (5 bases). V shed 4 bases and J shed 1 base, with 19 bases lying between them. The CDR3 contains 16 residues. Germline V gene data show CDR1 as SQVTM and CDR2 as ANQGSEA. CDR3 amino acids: CSVARDGGGTNTEAFF. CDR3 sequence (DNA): TGCAGCGTTGCCCGGGACGGTGGAGGGACGAACACTGAAGCTTTCTTT.

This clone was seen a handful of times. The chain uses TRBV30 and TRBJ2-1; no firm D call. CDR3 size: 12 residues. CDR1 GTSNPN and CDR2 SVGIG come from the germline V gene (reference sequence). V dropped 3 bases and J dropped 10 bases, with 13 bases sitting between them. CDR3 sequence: CAWSWVAGEQFF. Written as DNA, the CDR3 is TGTGCCTGGAGCTGGGTAGCCGGGGAGCAGTTCTTC.

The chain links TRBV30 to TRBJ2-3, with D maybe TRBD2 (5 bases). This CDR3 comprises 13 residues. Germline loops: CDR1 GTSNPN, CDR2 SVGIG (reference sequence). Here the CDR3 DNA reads TGTGCTCGTCGAGAGGGAGTAACAGATACGCAGTATTTT. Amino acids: CARREGVTDTQYF.

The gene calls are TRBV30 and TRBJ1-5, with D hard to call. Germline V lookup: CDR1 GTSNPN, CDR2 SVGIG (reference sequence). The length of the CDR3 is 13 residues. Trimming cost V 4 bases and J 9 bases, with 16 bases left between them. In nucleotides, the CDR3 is TGTGCCTGGACAAACACGGCCGAGGGGCCCCAGCATTTT. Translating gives CAWTNTAEGPQHF.

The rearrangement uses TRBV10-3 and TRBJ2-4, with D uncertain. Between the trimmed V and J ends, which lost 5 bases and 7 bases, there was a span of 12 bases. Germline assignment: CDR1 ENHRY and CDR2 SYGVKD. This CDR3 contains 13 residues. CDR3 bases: TGTGCCATCAGTCAGACGGTAGAGAACATTCAGTACTTC. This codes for CAISQTVENIQYF.

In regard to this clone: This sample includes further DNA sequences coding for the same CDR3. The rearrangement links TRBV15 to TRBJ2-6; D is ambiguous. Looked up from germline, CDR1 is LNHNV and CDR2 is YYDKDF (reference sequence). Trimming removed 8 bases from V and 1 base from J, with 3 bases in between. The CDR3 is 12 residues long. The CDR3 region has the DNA TGTGCCACCGGATCTGGGGCCAACGTCCTGACTTTC. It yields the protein CATGSGANVLTF. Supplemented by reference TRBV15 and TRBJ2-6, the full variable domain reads DAMVIQNPRYQVTQFGKPVTLSCSQTLNHNVMYWYQQKSSQAPKLLFHYYDKDFNNEADTPDNFQSRRPNTSFCFLDIRSPGLGDTAMYLCATGSGANVLTFGAGSRLTVL.

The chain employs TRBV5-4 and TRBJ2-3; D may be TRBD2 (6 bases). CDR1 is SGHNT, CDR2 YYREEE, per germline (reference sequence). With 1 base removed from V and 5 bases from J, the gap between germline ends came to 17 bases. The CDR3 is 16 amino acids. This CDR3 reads CASSLHGGAGGDTQYF. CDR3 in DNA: TGTGCCAGCAGCTTGCACGGGGGAGCGGGTGGAGATACGCAGTATTTT.

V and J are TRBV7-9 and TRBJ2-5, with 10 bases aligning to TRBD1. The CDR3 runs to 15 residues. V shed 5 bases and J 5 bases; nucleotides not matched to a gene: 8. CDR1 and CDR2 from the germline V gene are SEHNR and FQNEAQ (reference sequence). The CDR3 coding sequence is TGTGCCAGCAGCCCCGGGACAGGGGTACGGGAGACCCAGTACTTC. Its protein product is CASSPGTGVRETQYF.

The CDR3 reads CASSLAGPGQTTNEKLFF. DNA for the CDR3: TGCGCCAGCAGCTTGGCGGGACCGGGACAGACAACTAATGAAAAACTGTTTTTT. The V and J genes are TRBV5-1 and TRBJ1-4; the match to TRBD1 covers 7 bases. The CDR3 extends over 18 amino acids. J was trimmed by 0 bases and V by 0 bases; bases with no gene match: 8. CDR1 and CDR2 (germline): SGHRS, YFSETQ.

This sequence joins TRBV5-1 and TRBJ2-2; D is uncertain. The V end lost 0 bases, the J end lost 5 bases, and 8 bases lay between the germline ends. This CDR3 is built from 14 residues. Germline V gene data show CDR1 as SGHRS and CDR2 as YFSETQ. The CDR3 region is CASSLVQRTGELFF. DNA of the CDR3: TGCGCCAGCAGCTTGGTACAGAGGACCGGGGAGCTGTTTTTT. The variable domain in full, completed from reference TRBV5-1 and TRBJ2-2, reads KAGVTQTPRYLIKTRGQQVTLSCSPISGHRSVSWYQQTPGQGLQFLFEYFSETQRNKGNFPGRFSGRQFSNSRSEMNVSTLELGDSALYLCASSLVQRTGELFFGEGSRLTVL.

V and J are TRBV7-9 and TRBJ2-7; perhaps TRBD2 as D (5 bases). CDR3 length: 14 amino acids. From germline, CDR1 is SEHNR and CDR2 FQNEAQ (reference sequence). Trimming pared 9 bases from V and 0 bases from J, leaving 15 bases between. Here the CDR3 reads CASRPNRGSYEQYF. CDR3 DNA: TGTGCCAGTAGACCGAACCGGGGCTCCTACGAGCAGTACTTC.

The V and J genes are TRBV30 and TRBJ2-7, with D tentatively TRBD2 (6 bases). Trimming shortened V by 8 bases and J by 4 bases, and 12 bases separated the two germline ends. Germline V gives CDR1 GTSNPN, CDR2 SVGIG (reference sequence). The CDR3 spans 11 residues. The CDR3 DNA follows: TGTGCCGGGACGGGACTTTACGAGCAGTACTTC. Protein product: CAGTGLYEQYF. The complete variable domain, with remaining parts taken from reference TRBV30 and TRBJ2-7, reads SQTIHQWPATLVQPVGSPLSLECTVEGTSNPNLYWYRQAAGRGLQLLFYSVGIGQISSEVPQNLSASRPQDRQFILSSKKLLLSDSGFYLCAGTGLYEQYFGPGTRLTVT.

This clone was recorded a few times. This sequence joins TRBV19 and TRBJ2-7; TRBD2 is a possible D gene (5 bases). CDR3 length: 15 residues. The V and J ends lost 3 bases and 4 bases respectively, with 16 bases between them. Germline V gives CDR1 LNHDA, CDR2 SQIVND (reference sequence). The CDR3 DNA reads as TGTGCCAGTAGTATCCGGGGATCAGGCGCATACGAGCAGTACTTC. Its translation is CASSIRGSGAYEQYF.

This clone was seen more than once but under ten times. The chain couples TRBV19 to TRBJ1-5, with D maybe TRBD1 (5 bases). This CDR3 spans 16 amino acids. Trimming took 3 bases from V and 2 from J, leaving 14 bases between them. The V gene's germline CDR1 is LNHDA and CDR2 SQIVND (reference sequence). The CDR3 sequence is CASSMMVGQGNQPQHF. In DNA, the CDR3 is TGTGCCAGTAGTATGATGGTGGGGCAAGGCAATCAGCCCCAGCATTTT.

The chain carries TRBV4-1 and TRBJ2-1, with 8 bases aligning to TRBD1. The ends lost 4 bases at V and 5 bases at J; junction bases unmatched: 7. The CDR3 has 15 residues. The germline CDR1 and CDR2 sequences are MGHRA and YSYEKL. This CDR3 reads CASSRQGTGDNEQFF. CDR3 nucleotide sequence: TGCGCCAGCAGCCGACAGGGGACGGGCGACAATGAGCAGTTCTTC.

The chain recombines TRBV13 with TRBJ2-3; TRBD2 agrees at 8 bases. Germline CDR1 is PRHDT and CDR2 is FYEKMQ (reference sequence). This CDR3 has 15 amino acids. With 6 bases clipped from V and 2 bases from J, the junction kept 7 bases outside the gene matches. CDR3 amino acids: CASRKAGEFTDTQYF. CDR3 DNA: TGTGCCAGCAGGAAAGCGGGAGAATTCACAGATACGCAGTATTTT.